This TCR beta chain was captured by sequencing in a study of T cells in women clearing cervical HPV infection. The protocol was immunoSEQ multiplex PCR, while the TCRdb copy is restricted to in-frame clones and leaves out a portion. Recorded here are tens of thousands of clones; the top ten clones represent 5.2%. The CDR3 runs to 12 residues. Trimming took off 3 bases at V and 3 bases at J, with 6 bases between the two ends. Germline lookup yields CDR1 SEHNR and CDR2 FQNEAQ (reference sequence). As regards this clone: Sequencing ends 3 residues short of the CDR3 end; the germline J gene provides the rest.

The receptor comes from a woman aged 18 to 75 with a cervical HPV16 infection that either progressed to CIN3+ or cleared (not recorded which). J is TRBJ2-7 and V is TRBV7-9; D gene uncertain. The source material was blood buffy coat. CDR3 protein: CASSLSRYEQYF. The CDR3 DNA, read in part, is TGTGCCAGCAGCTTGTCCCGCTACGAG.